Each of the 5 T cell receptor beta chains below was sequenced from the same sample in a study of shared clonotypes between healthy human individuals. TCRdb keeps only in-frame clones here, not all; method: immunoSEQ multiplex PCR. The sample carries about a million clones, 70% to 85% recorded once. The source material was memory CD4+ T cells from PBMCs. The sample's subset: CD45RA-negative fraction. The receptors derive from a man aged 18 to 29 in good health. Some clones in this sample may be carry-over from other donors' samples.

The chain combines TRBV5-1 with TRBJ2-2; TRBD2 agrees at 10 bases. The CDR3 totals 16 residues. V lost 4 bases to trimming and J lost 5 bases; unmatched junction nucleotides: 8. The V gene's germline CDR1 is SGHRS and CDR2 YFSETQ. The CDR3 protein is CASSLRTSGATGELFF. The CDR3 DNA is TGCGCCAGCAGCCTACGTACTAGCGGGGCGACCGGGGAGCTGTTTTTT.

This chain joins TRBV4-1 and TRBJ2-5; 8 bases map to TRBD1. This CDR3 comprises 14 residues. The trim removed 3 bases at V and 5 bases at J, leaving 5 bases unmatched. Germline assignment: CDR1 MGHRA and CDR2 YSYEKL. Here the CDR3 reads CASSQEDRVETQYF. As DNA, the CDR3 is TGCGCCAGCAGCCAGGAGGACAGGGTGGAGACCCAGTACTTC.

This rearrangement joins TRBV7-2 to TRBJ2-2; D call uncertain. The CDR3 length is 15 residues. Trimming removed 5 bases at V and 1 base at J, with 11 bases between. The germline CDR1 and CDR2 sequences are SGHTA and FQGNSA. CDR3 sequence reads: CASSPQILNTGELFF. As DNA, the CDR3 is TGTGCCAGCAGCCCTCAGATCCTGAACACCGGGGAGCTGTTTTTT.

This clone was seen more than once but under ten times. The V call is TRBV29-1, the J call TRBJ1-1, with a weak D call TRBD1 (5 bases). The CDR3 has 13 amino acids. V dropped 8 bases and J dropped 4 bases, with 17 bases sitting between them. The germline CDR1 and CDR2 sequences are SQVTM and ANQGSEA. As DNA, the CDR3 is TGCAGCTCGGGCGGGCCGGGGGGCACTGAAGCTTTCTTT. Translated: CSSGGPGGTEAFF.

This clone appeared a single time. Other nucleotide sequences in the sample specify the same CDR3. The V gene is TRBV4-2, the J gene TRBJ1-5, with a possible D match to TRBD1 (5 bases). CDR3 length: 14 residues. V was pared by 2 bases and J by 1 base, with 6 bases between. In germline, CDR1 is LGHNA, CDR2 YNFKEQ. The CDR3 coding sequence is TGTGCCAGCAGCCAACAGGGAAGCAATCAGCCCCAGCATTTT. This translates into CASSQQGSNQPQHF.